These T cell receptor beta chains were read from a single sample in a study of shared clonotypes between healthy human individuals. TCRdb's table, derived via immunoSEQ multiplex PCR, lists solely in-frame clones and lacks some. The sample contains over a million clones, 60% to 80% of which appear only once. The sample was memory CD4+ T cells sorted from blood. The receptors stem from a man aged 18 to 30 in good health. Both conserved end residues are part of each CDR3. Each record gives: D gene, J gene, V gene, clone size, CDR3 DNA, CDR3 protein. D genes are given only for firm matches. Clone size is not always given. Where it is, it says once, few, many or a class for expanded clones.

- TRBJ2-3 TRBV28 - TGTGCCAGCAGTTTAAGTGGAGATACGCAGTATTTT CASSLSGDTQYF
- TRBJ2-7 TRBV7-7 once TGTGCTAGCAGCTCTAGGGGGAGGCGGGCCGTGGTCTACGAGCAGTACTTC CASSSRGRRAVVYEQYF
- TRBJ2-1 TRBV15 - TGTGCCACCAGCAGAGATGTGGTTAGCGCCTACAATGAGCAGTTCTTC CATSRDVVSAYNEQFF
TRBD1 TRBJ1-1 TRBV7-9 few TGTGCCAGCAGCACAGGGACAGGGTTCGAAGCTTTCTTT CASSTGTGFEAFF
- TRBJ2-2 TRBV5-1 - TGCGCCAGCAGCGAACGGTCCTACACCGGGGAGCTGTTTTTT CASSERSYTGELFF
TRBD2 TRBJ2-2 TRBV5-6 - TGTGCCAGCAGCGCCACTAGCGGGGCGAACACCGGGGAGCTGTTTTTT CASSATSGANTGELFF
TRBD2 TRBJ2-7 TRBV4-1 - TGCGCCAGCAGCCCCCTGGGGACTAGGACCTACGAGCAGTACTTC CASSPLGTRTYEQYF
- TRBJ1-3 TRBV6-1 - TGTGCCAGCACCACGACTGAAGCTGGAAACACCATATATTTT CASTTTEAGNTIYF
TRBD1 TRBJ2-4 TRBV6-5 - TGTGCCAGCAGTCGGGGCAGGGGGAACATTCAGTACTTC CASSRGRGNIQYF
- TRBJ2-2 TRBV2 - TGTGCCAGCAGTGAAGCGTTCTTTCTAAGGGGGTCCACCGGGGAGCTGTTTTTT CASSEAFFLRGSTGELFF